This T cell receptor beta chain emerged from a study of blood T cell repertoires in COVID-19. Study background: COVID-19 samples collected from the United States, Italy and Spain covered acute and convalescent phases. The cDNA or gDNA used as material had been derived from T cells, B-cell-depleted T cells, or PBMCs.

Losses at the gene ends were 10 bases for V and 3 bases for J; bases not matched to a gene: 6. The CDR3 spans 13 residues. Germline CDR1 reads LNHDA; CDR2 reads SQIVND (reference sequence). In the original workflow: For nucleated cells, counts were estimated from reference gene primer amplification. Measured with immunoSEQ multiplex PCR; TCRdb has only the in-frame clones, and not every one. V and J calls plus clone size are reproduced from that table; the DNA served to infer D and trimming. The sample carries 57,000 or so clones, 65% to 85% recorded once. The sequencing input was peripheral blood. This receptor was identified in a woman aged 80 or over with active or convalescent COVID-19. The rearrangement links TRBV19 to TRBJ1-1; 9 nucleotides match TRBD1. The CDR3 region is CAISDRGYTEAFF. As DNA, the CDR3 is TGTGCCATCTCGGACAGGGGTTACACTGAAGCTTTCTTT.